This T cell receptor beta chain derives from a study of cytomegalovirus exposure and HLA in healthy donors listed by TCRdb under 2017. At the level of the whole study: An earlier analysis of several hundred of the donors reported 250 to 350 Gb of sequence data and 117 million unique TCR beta sequences from approximately 180 million T cells. About 300 gigabases of sequencing data and approximately 85 million unique TCR sequences were included in an early release covering around 600 HLA-typed donors. Of the 398 genotyped donors, approximately 83% fell in the genetic ancestry cluster associated with self-reported Caucasian donors. The aim of the study was to test whether cataloging public T cell receptors could identify signatures of past pathogen exposure. Using immunosequencing, the study profiled T cell repertoires from about 610 subjects and related those repertoires to cytomegalovirus serostatus. In addition to the first cohort of 666 subjects, a separate validation cohort of around 110 different subjects was used. To predict cytomegalovirus infection status, the study brought together high-throughput TCR immunosequencing, statistical association of individual TCRs with disease status, and machine learning. A later analysis re-examined previously published TCR beta repertoires from about 700 donors and added high-resolution HLA genotyping to investigate patterns of TCR occurrence. The later analysis used no new phenotypic data to find candidate immune exposures, relying instead on TCR beta sequences and their occurrence across donors. In an earlier analysis of 500 to 650 of the donors, high-throughput TCR beta sequencing was used to judge whether each TCR beta V gene segment behaved as functional or pseudogenic. Donor age, sex, ethnicity and CMV serostatus were compiled alongside the repertoire data. In a later genetic analysis, genome-wide SNP genotypes for about three fifths of the roughly 670 donors were used, and that subset was treated as a discovery cohort. Every repertoire in the discovery cohort had been generated on one and the same sequencing platform. HLA typing covered class I and class II loci at four-digit resolution. Typing coverage differed by locus: A, B, C, DRB1 and DQB1 were typed in roughly 629-630 donors, DQA1 in 522, DPA1 in some 610, and DPB1 in just under 480. About five DR-DQ haplotypes were treated as single units for association and clustering because of strong linkage in the cohort. Across 398 genotyped donors of the cohort, an average of about 240,000 unique TCR beta nucleotide sequences per donor were sequenced, and roughly a sixth of those sequences were non-productive. What the research found in general, with its limitations: Cytomegalovirus status was reported to be diagnosed by the classifier with high specificity and sensitivity in both the original and validation cohorts. A later analysis found that TCR association rates varied across HLA loci, with DRB1 alleles showing the most associated TCRs and HLA-C alleles the fewest. Specific HLA alleles were associated with 15,000 to 20,000 TCR beta sequences at a false discovery rate of 0.05 in a later analysis. Most CMV-associated TCR beta chains appeared to be HLA-restricted in a later analysis, and the HLA associations seemed to be driven largely by CMV exposure. According to the authors, the approach could potentially be generalized to other disease states and immunological phenotypes. Because HLA typing was unavailable for some donors at each locus, only the typed subset was used in association tests. A further reported finding was that TCR beta sequences accurately predicted the HLA-A and HLA-B alleles for most subjects in the first cohort. Presence/absence analyses assumed roughly uniform sequencing depth across donors, an assumption that may not hold. Strong co-occurrence of HLA alleles, especially DR and DQ, made assigning TCR associations to individual alleles difficult. In this cohort, only TCR beta chains were sequenced, and detectable features were limited by the absence of alpha or paired-chain data. In vitro tests confirmed that a few of the cytomegalovirus-associated TCR beta chains recognize cytomegalovirus antigens. The sequencing pipeline was judged likely to have produced a cluster of highly shared sequence variants as a technical artifact. In a later analysis, HLA-associated TCR beta chains showed more clonal expansion and lower generation probabilities than non-associated chains that were equally common. The 87-base-pair reads could not distinguish some IMGT-functional V segments, including TRBV6-2 and TRBV6-3, so those segments were excluded. Across donors, most TCR sequences were observed very rarely, whereas some public TCRs were present in many individuals. In an earlier analysis of some 500 of the donors, most TCR beta V segments were observed in productive rearrangements about 87% or about 30% of the time, broadly matching IMGT annotations. Correlated functional status among segregating V segments might reflect linkage disequilibrium, but an unknown experimental factor could not be ruled out. In a later genetic analysis, fewer N-insertions in productive TCRs were reported among donors in an Asian-associated ancestry cluster than the approximately 710-donor mean. In a later analysis, several top co-occurrence clusters were reported to appear linked to parvovirus B19, influenza, CMV and Epstein-Barr virus. V-gene and J-gene trimming of TCR beta chains was associated with a missense DCLRE1C variant in a later genetic analysis, and the association was replicated in an independent cohort. CMV serostatus was the only immune exposure information available for the cohort. The study listed over 150 TCR beta chains as associated with cytomegalovirus. Around 16 rarely observed V segments, including chromosome 9 orphons, were excluded from the earlier analysis of several hundred of the donors because counts were too low.

The cohort comprised some 680 healthy bone marrow donors. At the time of sampling, all cohort members were nominally healthy, though unrecorded immune exposures were likely present. The donor was CMV seronegative and was included in the group of approximately 350 seronegative cohort members. A peripheral blood sample was provided by each donor, and peripheral blood mononuclear cells were used for TCR beta sequencing. Genomic DNA was extracted from the blood cell samples with the Qiagen DNeasy Blood Extraction Kit. The protocol used for the library was the immunoSEQ multiplex PCR assay. The multiplex PCR relied on a mix of 60 forward primers for TCR Vbeta segments and 13 reverse primers for TCR Jbeta segments. Amplification of the CDR3 region of rearranged TCR beta genes was performed with a multiplex PCR assay on genomic DNA. The amplified TCR beta libraries were sequenced on the Illumina HiSeq System as 87-base-pair reads. The paper's data handling went like this. Across the roughly 600 repertoires, a later analysis counted 80 million or so unique TCR beta chains, around 10 million of which were shared by at least two donors. Raw reads were error-corrected and collapsed into unique sequences with a nearest-neighbor algorithm that merged closely related sequences to remove PCR and sequencing errors. Alignment of CDR3 sequences to IMGT reference sequences was used to assign V, D and J gene segments. For a sequence to be retained, a match of at least six nucleotides to both a V gene segment and a J gene segment was required. A rearrangement was called productive if the CDR3 had no stop codons and remained in frame with V and J, and every other rearrangement was called non-productive. Following IMGT convention, CDR3 was defined as the stretch from the second conserved V-encoded cysteine up to the conserved J-encoded phenylalanine. The earlier analysis of about 500 of the donors excluded sequences that lacked an unambiguous match to a single V gene segment. An earlier analysis of 550 to 650 of the donors classified V segments as functional when productive rearrangements were above 56.7% and as segregating when the standard deviation between donors was above 5%. A statistical classification framework was built to diagnose cytomegalovirus status from the catalog of TCR beta chain sequences. V and J gene assignment, in a later analysis, came from comparing TCR nucleotide sequences with IMGT/GENE-DB human TR gene sequences. Using the TCRdist pipeline, a later analysis assigned CDR3 sequences along with most-parsimonious VDJ recombination scenarios. A later analysis defined each TCR beta chain by its CDR3 amino acid sequence plus V-gene family, and excluded reads lacking a unique V-gene family. To address suspected cross-contamination and a sequencing artifact, a later analysis removed around 600 highly shared, low-generation-probability nucleotide sequences. For each public chain, a later analysis derived a clonal expansion index from normalized ranks of inferred template counts within each repertoire. In a later analysis, generation probabilities were computed with a VDJ recombination model fitted to out-of-frame rearrangements, and the resulting probabilities were checked against IGoR. Hypergeometric tests were used in a later analysis to score TCR-TCR, TCR-HLA and TCR-CMV co-occurrence, with a repertoire-size bias correction applied to the TCR pairs. In a later analysis, false discovery rates were estimated by permuting HLA or CMV assignments 20 times. In a later analysis, co-occurring TCRs were grouped with DBSCAN, and TCRdist sequence similarity was added when clustering was performed within HLA-allele-positive subsets. For co-occurrence clustering, repertoires with fewer than 30,000 or more than 120,000 public chains were excluded, along with five repertoires with anomalous nucleotide sharing. The source is immuneACCESS, and TCRdb retained only in-frame sequences with V and J called. Part of the clones is not carried over; for the studies checked, unresolved V genes explain less than half of this, and the remainder is unexplained. The DNA was the basis for D and trimming; V, J and clone size are from that table. For this sample there are over 30,000 clones; roughly 88% appear just once. Approximately 4% of the sample belongs to the ten largest clones.

CDR1 and CDR2 are drawn from the germline V gene: SGHRS, YFSETQ. The junction shows trimming of 5 bases on V and 0 bases on J, and the gene matches do not reach 3 bases of it. From its cysteine to its phenylalanine, the CDR3 spans 15 amino acids. Only CDR3 DNA remains: 45 bases, in frame from the first base. A word on this clone: No cognate antigen has been identified for it. The record has no base qualities; no much larger clone is one base away.

The sequence came from a woman younger than 30 in good health and CMV-seronegative. Sequencing was performed on PBMCs. This chain joins TRBV5-1 to TRBJ2-2; TRBD1 agrees with 8 junctional bases. The DNA is as follows: TGCGCCAGCAGTCAGGGGGCCGCGAACACCGGGGAGCTGTTTTTT. Translated, this gives CASSQGAANTGELFF.